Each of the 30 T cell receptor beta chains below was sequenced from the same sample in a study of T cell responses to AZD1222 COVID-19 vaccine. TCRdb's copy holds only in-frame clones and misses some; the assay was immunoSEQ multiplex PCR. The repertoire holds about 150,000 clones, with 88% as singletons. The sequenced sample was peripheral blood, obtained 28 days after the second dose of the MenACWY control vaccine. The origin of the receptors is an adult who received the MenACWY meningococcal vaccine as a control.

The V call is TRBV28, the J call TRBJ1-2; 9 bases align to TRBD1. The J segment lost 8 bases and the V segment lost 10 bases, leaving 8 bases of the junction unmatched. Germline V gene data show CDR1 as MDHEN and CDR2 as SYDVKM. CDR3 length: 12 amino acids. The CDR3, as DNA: TGTGCCATTACAGGGGGCGCATTCGGCTACACCTTC. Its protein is CAITGGAFGYTF.

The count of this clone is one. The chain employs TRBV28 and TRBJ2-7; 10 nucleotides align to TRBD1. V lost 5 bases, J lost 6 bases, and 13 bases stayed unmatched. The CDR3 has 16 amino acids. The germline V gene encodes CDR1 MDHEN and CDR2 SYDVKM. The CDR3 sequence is CASSPPRGTGAAEQYF. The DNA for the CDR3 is TGTGCCAGCAGTCCCCCCCGTGGGACAGGGGCTGCCGAGCAGTACTTC.

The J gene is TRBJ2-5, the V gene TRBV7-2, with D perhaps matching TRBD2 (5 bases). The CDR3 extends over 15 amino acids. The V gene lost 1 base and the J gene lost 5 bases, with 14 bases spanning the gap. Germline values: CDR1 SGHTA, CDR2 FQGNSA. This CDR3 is CASSLGAGRGETQYF. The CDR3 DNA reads TGTGCCAGCAGCTTAGGGGCAGGTCGCGGGGAGACCCAGTACTTC.

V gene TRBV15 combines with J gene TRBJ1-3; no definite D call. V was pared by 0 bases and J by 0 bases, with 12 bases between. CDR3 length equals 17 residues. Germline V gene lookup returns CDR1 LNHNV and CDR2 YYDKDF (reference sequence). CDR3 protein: CATSRDKSPGSGNTIYF. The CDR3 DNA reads TGTGCCACCAGCAGAGATAAGTCTCCCGGCTCTGGAAACACCATATATTTT.

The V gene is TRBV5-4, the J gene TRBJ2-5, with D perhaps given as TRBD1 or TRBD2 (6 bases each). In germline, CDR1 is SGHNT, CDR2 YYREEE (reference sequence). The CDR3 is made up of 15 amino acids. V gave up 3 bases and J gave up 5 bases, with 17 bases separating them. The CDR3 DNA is TGTGCCAGCAGCTCCCGACAGGCTGGAGGGGAGACCCAGTACTTC. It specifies CASSSRQAGGETQYF.

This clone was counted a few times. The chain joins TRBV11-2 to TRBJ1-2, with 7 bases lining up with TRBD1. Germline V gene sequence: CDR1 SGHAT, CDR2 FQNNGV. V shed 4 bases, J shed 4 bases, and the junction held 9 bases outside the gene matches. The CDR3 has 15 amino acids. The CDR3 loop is CASSWGRDSTYGYTF. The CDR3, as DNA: TGTGCCAGCAGCTGGGGTCGGGACAGTACCTATGGCTACACCTTC. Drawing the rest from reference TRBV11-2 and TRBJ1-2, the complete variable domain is EAGVAQSPRYKIIEKRQSVAFWCNPISGHATLYWYQQILGQGPKLLIQFQNNGVVDDSQLPKDRFSAERLKGVDSTLKIQPAKLEDSAVYLCASSWGRDSTYGYTFGSGTRLTVV.

This CDR3 is CASSPDRAAGELFF. The CDR3 bases are TGTGCCAGCTCCCCGGACAGGGCGGCCGGGGAGCTGTTTTTT. This chain uses TRBV18 with TRBJ2-2, with 8 bases that match TRBD1. V was pared by 6 bases and J by 6 bases, with 6 bases of the junction left unmatched. Germline assignment: CDR1 KGHSH and CDR2 LQKENI. The CDR3 spans 14 residues.

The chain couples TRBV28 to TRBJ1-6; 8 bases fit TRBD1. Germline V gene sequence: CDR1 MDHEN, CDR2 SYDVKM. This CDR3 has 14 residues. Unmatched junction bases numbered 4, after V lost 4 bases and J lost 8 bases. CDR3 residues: CASSSGGADSPLHF. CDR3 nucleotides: TGTGCCAGCAGTTCAGGGGGCGCGGATTCACCCCTCCACTTT.

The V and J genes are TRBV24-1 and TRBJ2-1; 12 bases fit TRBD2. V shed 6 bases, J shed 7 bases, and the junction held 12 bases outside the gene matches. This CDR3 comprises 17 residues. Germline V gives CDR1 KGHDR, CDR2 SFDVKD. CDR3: CATSTLAGGRLVNEQFF. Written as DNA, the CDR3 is TGTGCCACCAGTACGCTAGCGGGAGGGCGGCTAGTGAATGAGCAGTTCTTC.

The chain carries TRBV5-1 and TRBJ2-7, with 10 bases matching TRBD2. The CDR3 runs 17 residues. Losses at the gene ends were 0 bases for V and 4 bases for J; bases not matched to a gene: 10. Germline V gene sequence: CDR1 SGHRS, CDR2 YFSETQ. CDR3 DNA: TGCGCCAGCAGCTTGGGGGGCCTAGCGGGAGAATCTTACGAGCAGTACTTC. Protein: CASSLGGLAGESYEQYF. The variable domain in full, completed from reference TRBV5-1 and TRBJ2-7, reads KAGVTQTPRYLIKTRGQQVTLSCSPISGHRSVSWYQQTPGQGLQFLFEYFSETQRNKGNFPGRFSGRQFSNSRSEMNVSTLELGDSALYLCASSLGGLAGESYEQYFGPGTRLTVT.

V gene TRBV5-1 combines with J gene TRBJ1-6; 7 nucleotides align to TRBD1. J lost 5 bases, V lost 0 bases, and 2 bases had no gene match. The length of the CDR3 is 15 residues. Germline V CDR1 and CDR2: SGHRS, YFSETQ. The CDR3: CASSLGQGNNSPLHF. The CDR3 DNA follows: TGCGCCAGCAGCTTGGGACAGGGTAATAATTCACCCCTCCACTTT. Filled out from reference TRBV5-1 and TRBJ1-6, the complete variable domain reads KAGVTQTPRYLIKTRGQQVTLSCSPISGHRSVSWYQQTPGQGLQFLFEYFSETQRNKGNFPGRFSGRQFSNSRSEMNVSTLELGDSALYLCASSLGQGNNSPLHFGNGTRLTVT.

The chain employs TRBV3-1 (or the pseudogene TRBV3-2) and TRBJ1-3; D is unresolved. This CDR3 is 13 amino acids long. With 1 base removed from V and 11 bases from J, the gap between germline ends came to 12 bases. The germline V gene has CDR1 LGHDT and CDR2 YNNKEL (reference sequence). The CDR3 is CASSQAAADAIYF. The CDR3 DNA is TGTGCCAGCAGCCAAGCTGCGGCTGACGCCATATATTTT.

The chain's CDR3 is CASGQGGGYNSPLHF. DNA for the CDR3: TGTGCCAGCGGTCAGGGAGGGGGATATAATTCACCCCTCCACTTT. This chain joins TRBV28 and TRBJ1-6; TRBD1 might be the D (6 bases). Trimming removed 8 bases from V and 4 bases from J, with 15 bases in between. Germline V gene sequence: CDR1 MDHEN, CDR2 SYDVKM. The CDR3 has 15 amino acids.

CDR3 protein: CSAASSYEQYF. The CDR3, as DNA: TGCAGTGCAGCGAGCTCCTACGAGCAGTACTTC. V gene TRBV20-1 combines with J gene TRBJ2-7; D ambiguous. The CDR3 has 11 amino acids. Germline CDR1 is DFQATT and CDR2 is SNEGSKA (reference sequence). The V end was cut by 6 bases, the J end by 0 bases, with 6 bases between.

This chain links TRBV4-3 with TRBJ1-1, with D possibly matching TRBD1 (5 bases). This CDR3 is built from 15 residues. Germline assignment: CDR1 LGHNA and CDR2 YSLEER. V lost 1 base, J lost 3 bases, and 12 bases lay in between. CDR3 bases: TGCGCCAGCAGCCAAGTAATCGGGGGTGACACTGAAGCTTTCTTT. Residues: CASSQVIGGDTEAFF.

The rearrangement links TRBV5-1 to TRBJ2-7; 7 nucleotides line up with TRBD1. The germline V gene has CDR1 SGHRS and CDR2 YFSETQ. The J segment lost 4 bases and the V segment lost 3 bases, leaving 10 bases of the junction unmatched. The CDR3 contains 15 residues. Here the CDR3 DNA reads TGCGCCAGCAGCTCCGGGCGGTTACAGGGGTACGAGCAGTACTTC. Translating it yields CASSSGRLQGYEQYF.

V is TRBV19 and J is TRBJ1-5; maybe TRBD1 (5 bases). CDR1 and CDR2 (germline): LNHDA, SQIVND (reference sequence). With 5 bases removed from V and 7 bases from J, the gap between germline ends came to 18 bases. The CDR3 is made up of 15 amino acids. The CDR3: CASSLEQGRYQPQHF. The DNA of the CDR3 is TGTGCCAGTAGTTTGGAGCAGGGTAGATACCAGCCCCAGCATTTT.

In DNA form, the CDR3 reads TGTGCCAGCAGCCAAGCCGGAAACACCATATATTTT. Amino acid sequence: CASSQAGNTIYF. V and J are TRBV3-1 (or the pseudogene TRBV3-2) and TRBJ1-3; D is undetermined. Per the germline V gene, CDR1 is LGHDT and CDR2 is YNNKEL (reference sequence). The V and J ends lost 1 base and 4 bases respectively, with 2 bases between them. The CDR3 totals 12 residues.

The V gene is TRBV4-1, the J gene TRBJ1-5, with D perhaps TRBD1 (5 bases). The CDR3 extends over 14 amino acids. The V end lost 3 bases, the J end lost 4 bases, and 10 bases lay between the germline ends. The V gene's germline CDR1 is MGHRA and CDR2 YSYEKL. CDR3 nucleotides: TGCGCCAGCAGCCACTGGGACGGAAATCAGCCCCAGCATTTT. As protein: CASSHWDGNQPQHF.

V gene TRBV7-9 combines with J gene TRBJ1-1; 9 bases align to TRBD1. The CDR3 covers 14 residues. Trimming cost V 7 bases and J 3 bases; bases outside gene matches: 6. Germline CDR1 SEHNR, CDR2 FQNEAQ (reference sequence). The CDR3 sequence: CASKSTGGDTEAFF. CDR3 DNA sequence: TGTGCCAGCAAGTCGACAGGGGGAGACACTGAAGCTTTCTTT.

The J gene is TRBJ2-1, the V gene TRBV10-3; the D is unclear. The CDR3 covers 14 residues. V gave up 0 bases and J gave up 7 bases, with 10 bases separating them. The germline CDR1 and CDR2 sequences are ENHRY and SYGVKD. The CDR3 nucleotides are TGTGCCATCAGTGAGTCGGGCGAGGCGAATGAGCAGTTCTTC. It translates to CAISESGEANEQFF.

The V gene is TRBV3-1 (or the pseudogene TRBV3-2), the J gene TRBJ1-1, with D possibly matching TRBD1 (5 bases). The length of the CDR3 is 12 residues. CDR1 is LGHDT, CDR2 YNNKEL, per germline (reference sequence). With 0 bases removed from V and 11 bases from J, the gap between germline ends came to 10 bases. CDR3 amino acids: CASSQEGENAFF. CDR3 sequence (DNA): TGTGCCAGCAGCCAAGAGGGGGAGAATGCTTTCTTT.

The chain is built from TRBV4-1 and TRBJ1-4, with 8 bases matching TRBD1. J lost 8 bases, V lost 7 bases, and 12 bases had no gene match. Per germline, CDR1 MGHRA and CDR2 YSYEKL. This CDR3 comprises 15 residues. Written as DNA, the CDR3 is TGCGCCAGCACCACACAGGGGGGGCGATACGAAAAACTGTTTTTT. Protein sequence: CASTTQGGRYEKLFF.

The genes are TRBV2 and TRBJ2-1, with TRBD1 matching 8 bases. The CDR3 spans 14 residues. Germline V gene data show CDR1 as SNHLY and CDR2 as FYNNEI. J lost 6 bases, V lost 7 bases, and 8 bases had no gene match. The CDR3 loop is CASTQDRGGNEQFF. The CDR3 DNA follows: TGTGCCAGCACTCAAGACAGGGGAGGCAATGAGCAGTTCTTC.

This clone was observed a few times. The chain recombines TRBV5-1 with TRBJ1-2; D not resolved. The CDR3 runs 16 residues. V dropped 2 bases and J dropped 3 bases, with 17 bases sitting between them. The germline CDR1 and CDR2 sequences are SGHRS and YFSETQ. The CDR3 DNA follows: TGCGCCAGCAGCTTACCTAAAGGGCCCGGGGACTATGGCTACACCTTC. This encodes CASSLPKGPGDYGYTF.

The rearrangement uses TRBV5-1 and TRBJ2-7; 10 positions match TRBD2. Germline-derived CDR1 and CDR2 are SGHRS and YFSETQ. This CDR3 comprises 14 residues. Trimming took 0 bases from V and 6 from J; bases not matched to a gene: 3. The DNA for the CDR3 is TGCGCCAGCAGCTTGGTACTAGCGGGGAGCGAGCAGTACTTC. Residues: CASSLVLAGSEQYF.

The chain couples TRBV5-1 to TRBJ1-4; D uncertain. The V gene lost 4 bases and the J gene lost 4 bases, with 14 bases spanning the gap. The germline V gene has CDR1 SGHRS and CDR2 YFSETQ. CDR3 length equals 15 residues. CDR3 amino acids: CASSHGGQRNEKLFF. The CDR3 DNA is TGCGCCAGCAGCCATGGAGGGCAGCGTAATGAAAAACTGTTTTTT. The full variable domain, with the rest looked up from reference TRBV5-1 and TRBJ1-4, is KAGVTQTPRYLIKTRGQQVTLSCSPISGHRSVSWYQQTPGQGLQFLFEYFSETQRNKGNFPGRFSGRQFSNSRSEMNVSTLELGDSALYLCASSHGGQRNEKLFFGSGTQLSVL.

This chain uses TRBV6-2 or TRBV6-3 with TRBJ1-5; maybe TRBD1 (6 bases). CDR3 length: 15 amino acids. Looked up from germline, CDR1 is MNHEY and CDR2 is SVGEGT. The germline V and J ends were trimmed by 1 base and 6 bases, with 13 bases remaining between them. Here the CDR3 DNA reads TGTGCCAGCAGTTACTACAGGGAAAGGAGTCAGCCCCAGCATTTT. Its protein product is CASSYYRERSQPQHF.

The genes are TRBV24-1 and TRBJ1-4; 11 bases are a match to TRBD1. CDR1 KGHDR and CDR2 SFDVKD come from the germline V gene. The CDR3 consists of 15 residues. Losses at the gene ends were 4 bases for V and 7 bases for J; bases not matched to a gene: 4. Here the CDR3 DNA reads TGTGCCACCAGTGACCCGGGACAGGGGGGTGAAAAACTGTTTTTT. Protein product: CATSDPGQGGEKLFF.

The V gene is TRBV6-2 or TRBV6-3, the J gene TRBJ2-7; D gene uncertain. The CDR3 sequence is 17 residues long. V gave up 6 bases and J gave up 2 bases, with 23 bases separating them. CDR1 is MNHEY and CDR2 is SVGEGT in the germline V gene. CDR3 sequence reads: CASSPLNPGRFTYEQYF. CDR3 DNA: TGTGCCAGCAGCCCCCTGAATCCCGGGCGATTTACCTACGAGCAGTACTTC.